The 27 T cell receptor beta chains below come from one sample, sequenced in a study of blood T cell repertoires in COVID-19. Assay used: immunoSEQ multiplex PCR; TCRdb lists only in-frame clones, some missing. The data show over 200,000 clones, roughly nine tenths seen once. Input material: PBMCs or T cells enriched from blood (not recorded which). The receptors stem from a woman between 50 and 59 years old in a cohort exposed to, infected with or recovered from COVID-19 (not recorded which).

The chain uses TRBV5-4 and TRBJ2-3; 15 bases are a match to TRBD2. V shed 0 bases, J shed 4 bases, and the junction held 3 bases outside the gene matches. The CDR3 is 17 amino acids. CDR1 is SGHNT and CDR2 is YYREEE in the germline V gene (reference sequence). CDR3 residues: CASSLGRTSGGADTQYF. The CDR3, as DNA: TGTGCCAGCAGCTTGGGACGGACTAGCGGGGGGGCAGATACGCAGTATTTT.

This chain links TRBV7-6 with TRBJ1-4; 8 nucleotides agree with TRBD1. CDR3 length: 15 residues. V was clipped by 6 bases and J by 8 bases; unmatched bases: 11. Germline values: CDR1 SGHVS, CDR2 FNYEAQ. The CDR3 loop reads CASSPRTGNSEKLFF. The CDR3 coding sequence is TGTGCCAGCAGTCCCAGGACAGGGAATTCAGAAAAACTGTTTTTT. Full variable domain (outside the CDR3, taken from reference TRBV7-6 and TRBJ1-4): GAGVSQSPRYKVTKRGQDVALRCDPISGHVSLYWYRQALGQGPEFLTYFNYEAQQDKSGLPNDRFSAERPEGSISTLTIQRTEQRDSAMYRCASSPRTGNSEKLFFGSGTQLSVL.

The chain combines TRBV7-9 with TRBJ2-7; perhaps TRBD1 as D (7 bases). V was trimmed by 5 bases and J by 4 bases, leaving 15 bases between them. CDR1 and CDR2 from the germline V gene are SEHNR and FQNEAQ (reference sequence). The CDR3 is 14 residues long. CDR3 protein: CASSQGGSSYEQYF. In DNA form, the CDR3 reads TGTGCCAGCAGCCAGGGGGGTTCATCATACGAGCAGTACTTC.

The gene calls are TRBV21-1 and TRBJ1-3. TRBV21-1 is shown as a pseudogene. This CDR3 contains 16 residues. CDR3 loop: CASSKRGKSSGNTIYF. CDR3 in DNA: TGTGCCAGCAGCAAAAGAGGGAAGAGCTCTGGAAACACCATATATTTT.

The chain links TRBV6-5 to TRBJ1-2; D is perhaps TRBD1 (5 bases). The germline V and J ends were trimmed by 5 bases and 4 bases, with 17 bases remaining between them. The CDR3 has 15 residues. The germline gives CDR1 MNHEY, CDR2 SVGAGI. The CDR3 DNA is TGTGCCAGCAGTCCGGCCCCGACAGTCTTCTATGGCTACACCTTC. Translating it yields CASSPAPTVFYGYTF.

The chain recombines TRBV9 with TRBJ1-4, with TRBD1 matching 10 bases. Trimming at V came to 0 bases and at J to 7 bases, leaving 9 bases not matched to a gene. Per the germline V gene, CDR1 is SGDLS and CDR2 is YYNGEE. This CDR3 region has 17 residues. DNA of the CDR3: TGTGCCAGCAGCGTAGGACAGGGGGCGCGAGTTATTGAAAAACTGTTTTTT. It codes for CASSVGQGARVIEKLFF.

V and J are TRBV4-3 and TRBJ1-6; 9 nucleotides agree with TRBD1. The J segment lost 7 bases and the V segment lost 3 bases, leaving 4 bases of the junction unmatched. The CDR3 is 15 amino acids. Germline-derived CDR1 and CDR2 are LGHNA and YSLEER. The CDR3 DNA is TGCGCCAGCAGCCATCCCGGGACAGGGAATTCACCCCTCCACTTT. Translated: CASSHPGTGNSPLHF.

This clone was detected once. J is TRBJ2-5 and V is TRBV2, with D possibly being TRBD2 (5 bases). CDR3 length: 13 amino acids. Deletions cut 7 bases from V and 5 bases from J, with 14 bases between. Germline CDR1 is SNHLY and CDR2 is FYNNEI. In nucleotides, the CDR3 is TGTGCCAGCACGCGAGGGCGACGGGAGACCCAGTACTTC. Translation: CASTRGRRETQYF.

The rearrangement joins TRBV9 to TRBJ2-2, with 7 bases matching TRBD2. The CDR3 is 12 amino acids. Losses at the gene ends were 7 bases for V and 3 bases for J; bases not matched to a gene: 0. From germline, CDR1 is SGDLS and CDR2 YYNGEE. This CDR3 reads CASAGDTGELFF. CDR3 DNA: TGTGCCAGCGCGGGGGACACCGGGGAGCTGTTTTTT.

This chain uses TRBV4-3 with TRBJ1-4; 9 nucleotides align to TRBD1. V gave up 1 base and J gave up 3 bases; unmatched junction bases: 0. The CDR3 has 15 residues. CDR1 and CDR2 (germline): LGHNA, YSLEER. The CDR3 reads CASSQGQGANEKLFF. The CDR3 nucleotides read TGCGCCAGCAGCCAAGGACAGGGGGCTAATGAAAAACTGTTTTTT.

The rearrangement uses TRBV21-1 and TRBJ1-2; TRBD1, as called in the table, went unchecked against the DNA. TRBV21-1 is tagged as a pseudogene. The CDR3 runs to 14 residues. The CDR3 is CASSGQDRGGGYTF. The DNA of the CDR3 is TGTGCCAGCAGCGGCCAGGACAGGGGCGGGGGCTACACCTTC.

Here the CDR3 reads CASSLAFDRLPYEQYF. CDR3 in DNA: TGCGCCAGCAGCTTGGCGTTTGACAGGTTACCCTACGAGCAGTACTTC. This chain links TRBV5-1 with TRBJ2-7; D possibly corresponds to TRBD1 (6 bases). Germline values: CDR1 SGHRS, CDR2 YFSETQ. The V gene lost 0 bases and the J gene lost 2 bases, with 15 bases spanning the gap. This CDR3 is 16 amino acids long.

The chain carries TRBV7-2 and TRBJ1-2; the match to TRBD1 covers 8 bases. Looked up from germline, CDR1 is SGHTA and CDR2 is FQGNSA. Germline trimming cut 5 bases from V and 2 bases from J; bases unmatched to any gene: 10. This CDR3 spans 16 amino acids. This CDR3 is CASSLLSWTGNYGYTF. CDR3 coding DNA: TGTGCCAGCAGCCTACTCTCCTGGACAGGGAACTATGGCTACACCTTC.

The V and J genes are TRBV5-1 and TRBJ2-5; 9 bases agree with TRBD2. Trimming cost V 2 bases and J 2 bases; bases outside gene matches: 16. Per germline, CDR1 SGHRS and CDR2 YFSETQ. The CDR3 loop spans 19 amino acids. This CDR3 is CASSLLPTPTSGIQETQYF. In DNA form, the CDR3 reads TGCGCCAGCAGCTTACTCCCTACACCGACTAGCGGCATACAAGAGACCCAGTACTTC.

This clone was seen just once. The chain couples TRBV30 to TRBJ2-3; D gene unclear. This CDR3 is built from 16 residues. Germline CDR1 GTSNPN, CDR2 SVGIG (reference sequence). V gave up 3 bases and J gave up 0 bases, with 16 bases separating them. This CDR3 reads CAWSVPLGQSTDTQYF. CDR3 coding DNA: TGTGCCTGGAGCGTCCCCTTGGGCCAAAGCACAGATACGCAGTATTTT.

This clone appeared once. The chain uses TRBV3-1 (or the pseudogene TRBV3-2) and TRBJ1-4; tentatively, D is TRBD1 (5 bases). This CDR3 has 10 residues. V lost 8 bases to trimming and J lost 8 bases, with 6 bases between them. CDR1 and CDR2 from the germline V gene are LGHDT and YNNKEL (reference sequence). CDR3 bases: TGTGCCAGCGGGGCGGAAAAACTGTTTTTT. As protein: CASGAEKLFF.

The rearrangement joins TRBV7-2 to TRBJ2-7, with 8 positions matching TRBD1. Germline trimming cut 5 bases from V and 2 bases from J; bases unmatched to any gene: 8. The length of the CDR3 is 15 residues. Germline V lookup: CDR1 SGHTA, CDR2 FQGNSA. The CDR3 region is CASSLSGQGTYEQYF. The DNA of the CDR3 is TGTGCCAGCAGCCTCTCTGGACAGGGTACCTACGAGCAGTACTTC.

This chain joins TRBV7-2 and TRBJ1-1; D may be TRBD1 (5 bases). This CDR3 spans 13 amino acids. Trimming took 8 bases from V and 0 from J, leaving 10 bases between them. Germline-derived CDR1 and CDR2 are SGHTA and FQGNSA. CDR3 coding DNA: TGTGCCAGCGTCTGGGGCGTGAACACTGAAGCTTTCTTT. Translating it yields CASVWGVNTEAFF.

The rearrangement joins TRBV9 to TRBJ1-2; 8 bases line up with TRBD1. Germline lookup yields CDR1 SGDLS and CDR2 YYNGEE. This CDR3 contains 17 residues. The trim removed 2 bases at V and 4 bases at J, leaving 13 bases unmatched. The CDR3 nucleotides are TGTGCCAGCAGCGTTGGCCCGACAGGACAGGGATTCTATGGCTACACCTTC. This codes for CASSVGPTGQGFYGYTF.

The chain employs TRBV11-2 and TRBJ1-4; D remains ambiguous. Germline loops: CDR1 SGHAT, CDR2 FQNNGV. Trimming took 3 bases from V and 0 from J, leaving 8 bases between them. CDR3 length: 15 amino acids. The CDR3 here is CASSLEVATNEKLFF. The CDR3 DNA follows: TGTGCCAGCAGCTTGGAGGTCGCAACTAATGAAAAACTGTTTTTT.

The CDR3, as DNA: TGTGCCAGTAGTAGAGCACAGACGGCTGGGGAGCTGTTTTTT. This sequence encodes CASSRAQTAGELFF. The V and J genes are TRBV19 and TRBJ2-2; D is unresolved. The germline CDR1 and CDR2 sequences are LNHDA and SQIVND (reference sequence). This CDR3 is 14 amino acids long. V shed 4 bases and J shed 8 bases, with 14 bases lying between them.

Here the CDR3 reads CASSTRDSYEQYF. The DNA of the CDR3 is TGTGCCAGCAGTACGCGGGACAGTTACGAGCAGTACTTC. J is TRBJ2-7 and V is TRBV27; tentative D call: TRBD1 (7 bases). Germline V gives CDR1 MNHEY, CDR2 SMNVEV (reference sequence). V dropped 5 bases and J dropped 4 bases, with 12 bases sitting between them. The CDR3 extends over 13 amino acids.

This clone was counted a single time. The chain carries TRBV7-9 and TRBJ1-1; 7 nucleotides line up with TRBD1. V dropped 1 base and J dropped 12; count of bases not matched to a gene: 5. Germline-derived CDR1 and CDR2 are SEHNR and FQNEAQ (reference sequence). This CDR3 comprises 12 residues. The CDR3 spells CASSLVDRAPFF. DNA of the CDR3: TGTGCCAGCAGCTTAGTAGACAGGGCACCTTTCTTT.

This clone was counted between two and nine times. The rearrangement uses TRBV28 and TRBJ1-2, with a weak D call TRBD1 (5 bases). Trimming left V 5 bases short and J 4 bases short, with 17 bases between. This CDR3 region has 15 residues. CDR1 and CDR2 from the germline V gene are MDHEN and SYDVKM. CDR3 in amino acids: CASSTTRAGLYGYTF. The CDR3 bases are TGTGCCAGCAGTACTACACGTGCAGGGCTCTATGGCTACACCTTC.

The chain recombines TRBV5-6 with TRBJ1-2, with 12 bases identical to TRBD1. This CDR3 is built from 17 residues. Germline V gene sequence: CDR1 SGHDT, CDR2 YYEEEE. J lost 1 base, V lost 3 bases, and 7 bases had no gene match. CDR3 in DNA: TGTGCCAGCAGCTCCGGGACAGGGGGCTTCCTTAACTATGGCTACACCTTC. Translation gives CASSSGTGGFLNYGYTF.

J is TRBJ1-4 and V is TRBV11-2; TRBD1 agrees at 7 bases. The germline CDR1 and CDR2 sequences are SGHAT and FQNNGV. After removal of 5 bases from V and 0 bases from J, the junction contained 9 bases not matched to a gene. The CDR3 has 17 residues. DNA of the CDR3: TGTGCCAGCAGCAAAAGACGGGACAGCTCAACTAATGAAAAACTGTTTTTT. It encodes CASSKRRDSSTNEKLFF.

The chain is built from TRBV7-2 and TRBJ1-6, with 8 positions matching TRBD1. V shed 4 bases, J shed 3 bases, and the junction held 5 bases outside the gene matches. Per germline, CDR1 SGHTA and CDR2 FQGNSA. This CDR3 is built from 16 residues. The DNA for the CDR3 is TGTGCCAGCAGCTCCCGGACAGGGCTCTATAATTCACCCCTCCACTTT. As protein: CASSSRTGLYNSPLHF.